This TCR beta chain is drawn from a study of radiotherapy plus CTLA-4 blockade in lung cancer (dated by TCRdb to between 2017 and 2018). In terms of the full investigation: Among the enrolled patients, roughly 19% had an objective response, and 31% reached disease control.

The study tested focal radiation therapy combined with CTLA-4 blockade (ipilimumab) in patients with chemo-refractory metastatic non-small-cell lung cancer. Relative to germline, V is 8 bases shorter and J is 4 bases shorter, with 12 bases between their ends. The CDR3 numbers 13 residues from cysteine through phenylalanine. Solely the CDR3 DNA is kept, with 39 bases framed from the first base. The germline V gene gives CDR1 as ENHRY and CDR2 as SYGVKD. With regard to this clone: Its antigen remains unidentified. Base quality data are lacking; no much larger clone is found one base away.

Libraries were built with the immunoSEQ multiplex PCR assay. TCRdb provides this immuneACCESS table in a form limited to in-frame rearrangements. Some clones are lacking; in checked studies, under half of them reflect an unresolved V gene, and why the rest are absent is not known. Within this sample are about 45,000 clones, with 50% to 70% of them counted one time only. Of the sample, under 20% is held by the ten largest clones. Beyond this particular receptor, the publication reports: TCR clones derived from tumors expanded in peripheral blood after treatment with radiotherapy and ipilimumab. Increased serum interferon-beta after radiation, together with early dynamic changes in blood T cell clones, were reported to be the strongest predictors of response.

The sequence derives from a human donor with non-small cell lung cancer who had a partial response to radiotherapy plus ipilimumab. The sequenced sample was peripheral blood, obtained from a patient treated with radiotherapy plus ipilimumab. This receptor chain uses TRBV10-3 and TRBJ1-3; TRBD1 is perhaps the D gene, given 5 matching bases. The sequence in DNA is TGTGCCATCCGAAGGGGCGCGGGAAACACCATATATTTT. It encodes CAIRRGAGNTIYF.